In this sample, the clone carrying this T cell receptor (beta chain) turned up many times. The protocol attached unique molecular identifiers to individual cDNA molecules. In TCRdb, the 5' RACE reads were re-called with MiXCR into one record per CDR3 protein. The table includes approximately 30,000 distinct CDR3 sequences, around 4.6% detected once. The sample is drawn from a study of early T cells in non-severe SARS-CoV-2 infection. Study background: With bulk RNA from unsorted whole blood as input, sequencing yielded unpaired chains.

CDR1 and CDR2 (germline): KGHSH, LQKENI. The CDR3 sequence is 16 residues long. Trimming shortened V by 2 bases and J by 7 bases, and 19 bases separated the two germline ends. This rearrangement joins TRBV18 to TRBJ2-3; a possible D gene is TRBD2 (6 bases). This TCR came from an adult who was a healthcare worker with PCR-confirmed SARS-CoV-2 infection or an uninfected control (not recorded which). The sequenced sample consisted of whole blood. The CDR3 DNA follows: TGTGCCAGCTCACCAGTCGCGGCGGGGCCCACCAATACGCAGTATTTT. Translation: CASSPVAAGPTNTQYF.